This TCR beta chain was recovered during a study of long-term antiretroviral therapy in people with HIV. Assay version v3.0 of immunoSEQ was used, and it was run at survey level. Per-sample sequencing targets were about 35,000-50,000 T-cell genomes. TCRdb's table, derived via immunoSEQ multiplex PCR, lists solely in-frame clones and lacks some. The sample shows approximately 35,000 clones, approximately 83% of them seen only once. The study drew at least one pre-ART and at least two post-ART PBMC samples from every donor. Germline CDR1 LNHDA, CDR2 SQIVND (reference sequence). Trimming stripped 5 bases from V and 4 bases from J, with 14 bases between. The CDR3 is 14 amino acids.

Here the sequenced sample was unsorted PBMCs, taken 2.2 years after starting antiretroviral therapy. This chain links TRBV19 with TRBJ1-1; D might be TRBD1 (5 bases). This receptor was identified in a man aged 18 to 35 with HIV. CDR3 residues: CASSPGQGITEAFF. In DNA form, the CDR3 reads TGTGCCAGTAGTCCAGGGCAGGGTATCACTGAAGCTTTCTTT.